Listed below are T cell receptor beta chains from one sample, sequenced in a study of cytomegalovirus exposure and HLA in healthy donors. Clones were sequenced by immunoSEQ multiplex PCR, and TCRdb holds only the in-frame ones, with some missing. Of 150,000 to 200,000 clones listed, under 85% are singletons. Sequences were obtained from PBMCs. These receptors came from a female donor in good health and CMV-seronegative. CDR3s include the opening cysteine and the closing phenylalanine or tryptophan. The D gene is left open where the match is weak. The size field is filled for only some rows; it gives once, few, many or a size class.

.	TRBJ2-1	TRBV11-3	TRBD2	CASSFISGGENEQFF	TGTGCCAGCAGCTTTATCAGCGGGGGGGAGAATGAGCAGTTCTTC
.	TRBJ2-1	TRBV6-1	.	CASSENGGEFF	TGTGCCAGCAGTGAGAACGGAGGAGAGTTCTTC
.	TRBJ1-5	TRBV6-1	.	CASSRTTDSNQPQHF	TGTGCCAGCAGTCGAACGACAGATAGCAATCAGCCCCAGCATTTT
once	TRBJ2-7	TRBV7-3	TRBD1	CASSSGQATEQYF	TGTGCCAGCAGCTCGGGACAGGCGACCGAGCAGTACTTC
.	TRBJ1-1	TRBV7-9	.	CASSRSNRAEAFF	TGTGCCAGCAGCCGGTCAAACAGGGCTGAAGCTTTCTTT
.	TRBJ2-3	TRBV5-6	TRBD2	CASSQIAGGPRYTDTQYF	TGTGCCAGCAGCCAGATAGCGGGAGGGCCGAGGTACACAGATACGCAGTATTTT
.	TRBJ2-7	TRBV9	.	CASSPTNALSYEQYF	TGTGCCAGCAGCCCGACTAACGCCCTGTCCTACGAGCAGTACTTC
.	TRBJ1-5	TRBV29-1	TRBD1	CSVGQGNQPQHF	TGCAGCGTGGGACAGGGGAATCAGCCCCAGCATTTT
few	TRBJ1-1	TRBV6-4	.	CASSEAFF	TGTGCCTCATCTGAAGCTTTCTTT
.	TRBJ2-1	TRBV19	.	CASRRGTYNEQFF	TGTGCCAGTAGACGGGGAACCTACAATGAGCAGTTCTTC
once	TRBJ1-6	TRBV27	TRBD1	CASSPRGSANSPLHF	TGTGCCAGCAGCCCCAGGGGGTCCGCTAATTCACCCCTCCACTTT
.	TRBJ1-1	TRBV6-4	.	CASSEGGGDTEAFF	TGTGCCAGCAGTGAGGGGGGGGGAGACACTGAAGCTTTCTTT
.	TRBJ2-7	TRBV6-4	.	CASSDSIGVVFTYEQYF	TGTGCCAGCAGTGACTCGATAGGGGTTGTATTCACCTACGAGCAGTACTTC
.	TRBJ1-4	TRBV18	TRBD1	CASSPRQGTNEKLFF	TGTGCTAGCTCACCGAGACAGGGAACTAATGAAAAACTGTTTTTT
.	TRBJ2-7	TRBV28	TRBD1	CASRRTGTGGEKQYF	TGTGCCAGCAGACGTACCGGGACAGGGGGCGAAAAGCAGTACTTC
.	TRBJ2-7	TRBV9	.	CASSVVGGSYEQYF	TGTGCCAGCAGCGTAGTGGGGGGCTCCTACGAGCAGTACTTC
.	TRBJ2-7	TRBV29-1	TRBD1	CSVDGRGPSNEQYF	TGCAGCGTTGATGGCAGGGGGCCCTCCAACGAGCAGTACTTC
.	TRBJ2-7	TRBV27	TRBD1	CASSFTGTAWVEQYF	TGTGCCAGCAGTTTCACCGGGACAGCTTGGGTCGAGCAGTACTTC
.	TRBJ1-2	TRBV11-2	TRBD1	CASSSQGASNYGYTF	TGTGCCAGCAGCTCGCAGGGGGCTTCTAACTATGGCTACACCTTC
.	TRBJ1-4	TRBV30	.	CAWSVALGVEKLFF	TGTGCCTGGAGCGTGGCCCTCGGGGTTGAAAAACTGTTTTTT
.	TRBJ2-7	TRBV6-1	.	CASSGDRSSYEQYF	TGTGCCAGCAGCGGAGACAGGAGCTCCTACGAGCAGTACTTC
.	TRBJ1-2	TRBV28	TRBD1	CASSQGDSLYGYTF	TGTGCCAGCAGCCAGGGGGATTCCCTCTATGGCTACACCTTC
.	TRBJ1-1	TRBV28	.	CASSFPGGPNTEAFF	TGTGCCAGCAGTTTCCCAGGAGGGCCGAACACTGAAGCTTTCTTT
.	TRBJ2-4	TRBV10-2	.	CASYGGERLKWDIQYF	TGCGCCAGCTACGGTGGGGAGCGCCTTAAGTGGGACATTCAGTACTTC
few	TRBJ1-2	TRBV25-1	.	CASSAIYGYTF	TGTGCCAGCAGCGCTATCTATGGCTACACCTTC
few	TRBJ2-4	TRBV5-6	.	CASSEPGTLENIQYF	TGTGCCAGCAGCGAACCCGGGACTCTAGAAAACATTCAGTACTTC
.	TRBJ2-1	TRBV4-3	TRBD1	CASSLIFRDSNNEQFF	TGCGCCAGCAGCCTTATTTTCCGGGACAGCAACAATGAGCAGTTCTTC
once	TRBJ2-5	TRBV11-3	.	CASSLGVADIQETQYF	TGTGCCAGCAGCTTAGGGGTGGCGGACATCCAAGAGACCCAGTACTTC
.	TRBJ2-7	TRBV28	TRBD2	CASWGASGGPEYEQYF	TGTGCCAGCTGGGGAGCTAGCGGGGGGCCAGAATACGAGCAGTACTTC
few	TRBJ2-2	TRBV11-2	.	CASSWDTNTGELFF	TGTGCCAGCAGCTGGGACACGAACACCGGGGAGCTGTTTTTT
.	TRBJ1-5	TRBV7-2	TRBD1	CASSLGPGGGQPQHF	TGTGCCAGCAGCTTGGGGCCAGGGGGCGGTCAGCCCCAGCATTTT
.	TRBJ2-7	TRBV7-6	TRBD1	CASSYTGGEQYF	TGTGCCAGCAGCTATACAGGGGGCGAGCAGTACTTC
.	TRBJ2-5	TRBV6-5	TRBD2	CASSYIAGTTQETQYF	TGTGCCAGCAGTTACATAGCCGGGACTACCCAAGAGACCCAGTACTTC
.	TRBJ1-2	TRBV9	TRBD1	CASSTTGSYGYTF	TGTGCCAGCAGCACGACAGGGAGCTATGGCTACACCTTC
.	TRBJ1-4	TRBV19	.	CASSPQIATNEKLFF	TGTGCCAGTAGTCCCCAGATTGCAACTAATGAAAAACTGTTTTTT
once	TRBJ1-3	TRBV21-1	.	CASSKAPEDRSSGNTIYF	TGTGCCAGCAGCAAAGCCCCGGAGGACAGGAGCTCTGGAAACACCATATATTTT
.	TRBJ2-2	TRBV7-3	TRBD2	CASSRGLAGNTGELFF	TGTGCCAGCAGCCGAGGACTAGCGGGGAACACCGGGGAGCTGTTTTTT
.	TRBJ2-3	TRBV4-2	TRBD1	CASSQAPPGQGIPSTDTQYF	TGTGCCAGCAGCCAAGCCCCTCCGGGACAGGGGATACCTAGCACAGATACGCAGTATTTT
.	TRBJ2-2	TRBV5-4	TRBD2	CASGDEGIAGGSGELFF	TGTGCCAGCGGAGATGAGGGAATAGCGGGAGGCTCCGGGGAGCTGTTTTTT
.	TRBJ1-2	TRBV28	TRBD1	CASSAGQVAANYGYTF	TGTGCCAGCAGTGCGGGACAGGTGGCAGCTAACTATGGCTACACCTTC
.	TRBJ2-3	TRBV7-9	.	CASSLMGGLNTDTQYF	TGTGCCAGCAGCTTAATGGGCGGGCTTAACACAGATACGCAGTATTTT
.	TRBJ2-7	TRBV18	TRBD2	CASSPGLAGEDLYF	TGTGCCAGCTCACCCGGACTAGCGGGAGAGGATCTGTACTTC
few	TRBJ1-1	TRBV7-3	.	CASSLQGKTEAFF	TGTGCCAGCAGCTTACAGGGTAAGACTGAAGCTTTCTTT
.	TRBJ2-1	TRBV4-1	.	CASSQVSFRQAAYNEQFF	TGCGCCAGCAGCCAAGTATCGTTCCGACAGGCGGCCTACAATGAGCAGTTCTTC
.	TRBJ2-5	TRBV2	.	CASSIRTNQETQYF	TGTGCCAGCAGTATTCGGACTAACCAAGAGACCCAGTACTTC
once	TRBJ2-7	TRBV29-1	TRBD1	CSVVETGKEQYF	TGCAGCGTTGTGGAGACAGGGAAGGAGCAGTACTTC
few	TRBJ2-7	TRBV19	TRBD1	CASSTDRGVTYEQYF	TGTGCCAGTAGTACGGACAGGGGAGTGACCTACGAGCAGTACTTC
once	TRBJ2-3	TRBV5-1	.	CASSLGQSQDTQYF	TGCGCCAGCAGCTTGGGACAGTCTCAAGATACGCAGTATTTT
.	TRBJ2-7	TRBV10-3	TRBD2	CAISEFRLAGVPEQYF	TGTGCCATCAGTGAGTTTAGACTAGCGGGAGTACCCGAGCAGTACTTC
.	TRBJ2-7	TRBV9	.	CASSTDSYEQYF	TGTGCCAGCAGCACAGACAGCTACGAGCAGTACTTC
.	TRBJ2-5	TRBV7-3	.	CASSLAIQETQYF	TGTGCCAGCAGCTTAGCGATCCAAGAGACCCAGTACTTC
.	TRBJ2-1	TRBV5-1	.	CASNPRRGLYNEQFF	TGCGCCAGCAACCCCCGCCGAGGGTTATACAATGAGCAGTTCTTC
.	TRBJ2-3	TRBV27	TRBD1	CASSYLGQTPTDTQYF	TGTGCCAGCAGTTACTTGGGACAGACCCCCACAGATACGCAGTATTTT
.	TRBJ2-1	TRBV28	TRBD1	CASSTTGQGAGVEQFF	TGTGCCAGCAGCACGACTGGACAGGGGGCGGGAGTTGAGCAGTTCTTC
.	TRBJ2-3	TRBV7-2	TRBD2	CASSSSGGTDTQYF	TGTGCCAGCAGCTCTAGCGGGGGCACAGATACGCAGTATTTT